These T cell receptor beta chains were read from a single sample in a study of blood T cell repertoires in COVID-19. Only in-frame clones appear in the TCRdb table, and some are missing; sequencing was by immunoSEQ multiplex PCR. The sample carries approximately 65,000 clones, approximately 92% recorded once. Material: peripheral blood. Receptor source: a woman in her forties or fifties with active COVID-19. Each CDR3 is given with its conserved first and last residue. D genes are given only for firm matches. Not every row has a clone size; where given, it reads once, few, many or a size class.

TRBD2 TRBJ2-7 TRBV4-1 . CASSRVAGGIYEQYF TGCGCCAGCAGCCGAGTAGCGGGAGGGATCTACGAGCAGTACTTC
TRBD2 TRBJ2-7 TRBV5-1 few CASGTSGDEQYF TGCGCCAGCGGTACTAGCGGGGACGAGCAGTACTTC
. TRBJ2-3 TRBV2 . CASSEDSTDTQYF TGTGCCAGCAGTGAGGACTCCACAGATACGCAGTATTTT
TRBD1 TRBJ1-1 TRBV5-1 . CASSPETGEAFF TGCGCCAGCAGCCCAGAGACAGGGGAAGCTTTCTTT
. TRBJ2-7 TRBV5-4 few CASSQASAVSVEQYF TGTGCCAGCAGCCAAGCAAGCGCCGTTTCGGTCGAGCAGTACTTC
. TRBJ2-2 TRBV5-1 . CASSEIWMGEDTGELFF TGCGCCAGCAGCGAGATTTGGATGGGGGAGGACACCGGGGAGCTGTTTTTT
TRBD1 TRBJ2-6 TRBV30 . CAWSPGTGSSGANVLTF TGTGCCTGGAGTCCCGGGACAGGGTCCTCTGGGGCCAACGTCCTGACTTTC
. TRBJ2-6 TRBV28 . CASSLEGVGANVLTF TGTGCCAGCAGTTTAGAAGGGGTCGGGGCCAACGTCCTGACTTTC
TRBD2 TRBJ2-5 TRBV5-1 . CASSSGLAGGQETQYF TGCGCCAGCAGCTCGGGACTAGCGGGGGGCCAAGAGACCCAGTACTTC
. TRBJ2-1 TRBV19 . CASRSLQVSYNEQFF TGTGCCAGTAGGAGCCTTCAGGTGTCCTACAATGAGCAGTTCTTC
. TRBJ2-1 TRBV19 . CASSITGSKGNEQFF TGTGCCAGTAGTATCACCGGGAGTAAAGGGAATGAGCAGTTCTTC
. TRBJ1-5 TRBV30 . CAWTTQGNQPQHF TGTGCCTGGACTACTCAGGGTAATCAGCCCCAGCATTTT
. TRBJ2-4 TRBV19 . CASSIKGTSWVAKNIQYF TGTGCCAGTAGTATAAAGGGGACATCTTGGGTGGCCAAAAACATTCAGTACTTC
. TRBJ1-5 TRBV10-2 . CASGPGDGVGQPQHF TGCGCCAGCGGGCCAGGGGACGGGGTTGGGCAGCCCCAGCATTTT
. TRBJ2-2 TRBV9 . CASRIQGNTGELFF TGTGCCAGCCGGATACAGGGGAACACCGGGGAGCTGTTTTTT